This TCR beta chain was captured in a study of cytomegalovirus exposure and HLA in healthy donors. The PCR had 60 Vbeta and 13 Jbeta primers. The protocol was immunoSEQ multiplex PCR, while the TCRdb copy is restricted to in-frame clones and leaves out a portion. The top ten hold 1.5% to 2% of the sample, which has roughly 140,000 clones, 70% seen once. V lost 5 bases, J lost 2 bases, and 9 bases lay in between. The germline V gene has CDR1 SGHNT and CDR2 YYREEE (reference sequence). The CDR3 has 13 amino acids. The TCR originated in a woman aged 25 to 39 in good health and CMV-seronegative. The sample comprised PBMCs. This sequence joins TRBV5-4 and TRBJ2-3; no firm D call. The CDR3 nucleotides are TGTGCCAGCAGACAACCTGCCACAGATACGCAGTATTTT. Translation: CASRQPATDTQYF.